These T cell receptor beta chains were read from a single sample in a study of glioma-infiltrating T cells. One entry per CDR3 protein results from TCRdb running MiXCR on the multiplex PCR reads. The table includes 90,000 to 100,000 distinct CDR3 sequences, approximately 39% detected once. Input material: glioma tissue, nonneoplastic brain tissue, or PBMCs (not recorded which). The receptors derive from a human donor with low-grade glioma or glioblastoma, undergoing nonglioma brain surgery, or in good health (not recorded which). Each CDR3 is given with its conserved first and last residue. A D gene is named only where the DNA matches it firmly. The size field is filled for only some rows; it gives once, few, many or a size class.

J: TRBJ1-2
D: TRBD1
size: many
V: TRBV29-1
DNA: TGCCTCACGAAGGGGGCTGGCTATGGCTACACCTTC
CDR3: CLTKGAGYGYTF

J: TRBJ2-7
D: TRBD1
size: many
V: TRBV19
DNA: TGTGCCAGTAGTTTCCAACAGGGGCGCGAGCAGTACTTC
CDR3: CASSFQQGREQYF

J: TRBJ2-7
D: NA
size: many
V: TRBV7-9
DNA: TGTGCCAGCAGCTTAGGAGCTATCTACGAGCAGTACTTC
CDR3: CASSLGAIYEQYF

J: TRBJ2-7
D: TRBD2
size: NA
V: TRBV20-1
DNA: TGCAGTGCTGAGACTAGCGGGACAGGTCAAGTCCAGCAGTACTTC
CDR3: CSAETSGTGQVQQYF

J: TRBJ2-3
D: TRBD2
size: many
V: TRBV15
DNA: TGTGCCACCAGCAGAGATCGGGAGGGCCCGTTAGATACGCAGTATTTT
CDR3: CATSRDREGPLDTQYF

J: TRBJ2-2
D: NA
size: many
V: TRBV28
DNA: TGTGCCAGCAGTTTTCGTCGCGCAGGGGTTGGTGGGGAGCTGTTTTTT
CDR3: CASSFRRAGVGGELFF

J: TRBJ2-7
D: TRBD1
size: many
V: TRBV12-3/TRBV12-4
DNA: TGTGCCAGCACATTGGCCGGGACAGGGTCCTACGAGCAGTACTTC
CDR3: CASTLAGTGSYEQYF

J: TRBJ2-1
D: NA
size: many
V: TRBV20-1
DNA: TGCAGTGAGTCTAGTTCCTACAATGAGCAGTTCTTC
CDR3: CSESSSYNEQFF

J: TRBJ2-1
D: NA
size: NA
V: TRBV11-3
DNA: TGTGCCGGCAGCCAAGAACCCCAATTCAATGAGCAGTTCTTC
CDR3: CAGSQEPQFNEQFF

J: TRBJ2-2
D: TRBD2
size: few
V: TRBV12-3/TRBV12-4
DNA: TGTGCCAGCACCAGGGCCCTAGCGGGAGCTAACACCGGGGAGCTGTTTTTT
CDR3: CASTRALAGANTGELFF

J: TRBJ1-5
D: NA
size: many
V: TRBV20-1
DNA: TGCAGTGCTCTAAGGGGAAATCAGCCCCAGCATTTT
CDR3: CSALRGNQPQHF

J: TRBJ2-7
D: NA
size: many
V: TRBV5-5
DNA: TGTGCCAGCAGTGGCGTATCCTACGAGCAGTACTTC
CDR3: CASSGVSYEQYF

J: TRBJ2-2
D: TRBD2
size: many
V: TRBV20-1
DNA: TGCAGTGCTAGATCTAGCGGCGCCAACACCGGGGAGCTGTTTTTT
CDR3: CSARSSGANTGELFF

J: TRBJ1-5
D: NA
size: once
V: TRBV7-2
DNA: TGTGCCAGCAGCTTGGAGGTTCGTCGGCCCGAGCATTTT
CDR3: CASSLEVRRPEHF

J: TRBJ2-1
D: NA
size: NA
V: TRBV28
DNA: TGTGCCAGCATCGGGGACAGGCGGGGGAAGAATGGGCAGTTCTTC
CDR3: CASIGDRRGKNGQFF

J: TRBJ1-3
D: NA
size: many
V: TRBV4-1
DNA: TGCGCCAGCAGCCCCATTACGGCGGGAAACACCATATATTTT
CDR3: CASSPITAGNTIYF

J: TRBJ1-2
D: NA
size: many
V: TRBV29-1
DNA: TGCAGCGTTGAAGATTTTAGGGGTCCGAAAGGCTACACCTTC
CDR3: CSVEDFRGPKGYTF

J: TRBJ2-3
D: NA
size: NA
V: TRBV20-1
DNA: TGCAGTGCTAGAGTTGGAAGGAAAACAGATACGCAGTATTTT
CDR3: CSARVGRKTDTQYF

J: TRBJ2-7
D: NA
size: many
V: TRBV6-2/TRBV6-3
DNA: TGTGCCAGCAGTTTGACACGCTACGAGCAGTACTTC
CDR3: CASSLTRYEQYF

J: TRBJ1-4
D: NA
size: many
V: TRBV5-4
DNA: TGTGCCAGCAGCGCCGGACAGATAAATGAAAAACTGTTTTTT
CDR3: CASSAGQINEKLFF

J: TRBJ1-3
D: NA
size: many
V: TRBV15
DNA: TGTGCCACCAGCAGAGCGAGGGAGCCTGGAAACACCATATATTTT
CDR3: CATSRAREPGNTIYF

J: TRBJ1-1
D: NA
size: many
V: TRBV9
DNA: TGTGCCAGCAGCGTAGATGTAAGCACTGAAGCTTTCTTT
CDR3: CASSVDVSTEAFF

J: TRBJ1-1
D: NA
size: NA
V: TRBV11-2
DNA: TGTGCCAGCAGCTTATTGGAGCGGGCTTTCTTT
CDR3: CASSLLERAFF

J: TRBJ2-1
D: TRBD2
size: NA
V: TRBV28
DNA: TGTGCCACCACCTGGGCGGGGGGGTATGAGCAGTTCTTC
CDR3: CATTWAGGYEQFF

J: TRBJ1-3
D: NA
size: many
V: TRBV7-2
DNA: TGTGCCAGCAGCTTAGTGAGTCACAGCGACTCTGGAAACACCATATATTTT
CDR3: CASSLVSHSDSGNTIYF

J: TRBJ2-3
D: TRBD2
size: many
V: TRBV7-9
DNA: TGTGCCAGCAGCTTCAGTACTAGCGGGAGGGCTTCTAGCACAGATACGCAGTATTTT
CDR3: CASSFSTSGRASSTDTQYF

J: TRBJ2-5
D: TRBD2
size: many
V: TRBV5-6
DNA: TGTGCCAGCAGAGTTAGCGGGGCCGTGGTGACCCAGTACTTC
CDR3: CASRVSGAVVTQYF